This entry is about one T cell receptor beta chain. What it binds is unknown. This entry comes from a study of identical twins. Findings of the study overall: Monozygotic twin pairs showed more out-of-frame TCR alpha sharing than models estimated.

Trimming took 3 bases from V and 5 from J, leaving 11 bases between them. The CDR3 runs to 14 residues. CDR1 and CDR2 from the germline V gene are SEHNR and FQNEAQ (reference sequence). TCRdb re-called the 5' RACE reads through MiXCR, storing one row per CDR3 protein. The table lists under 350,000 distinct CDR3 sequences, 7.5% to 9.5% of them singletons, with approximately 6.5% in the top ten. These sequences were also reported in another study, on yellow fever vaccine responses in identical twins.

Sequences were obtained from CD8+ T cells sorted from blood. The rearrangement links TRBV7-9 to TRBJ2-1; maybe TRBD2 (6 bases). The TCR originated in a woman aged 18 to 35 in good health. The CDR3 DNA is TGTGCCAGCAGCTTCCCCGGACTAAACAATGAGCAGTTCTTC. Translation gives CASSFPGLNNEQFF.